The 8 T cell receptor beta chains listed next were all sequenced from one sample in a study of blood T cell repertoires in COVID-19. Data came from immunoSEQ multiplex PCR; TCRdb stores just in-frame clones and leaves some out. The data show tens of thousands of clones, with roughly 89% seen just once and roughly 5.2% held by the top ten. Specimen: peripheral blood. The source of these receptors is an elderly woman with active COVID-19.

J is TRBJ2-7 and V is TRBV2, with 10 bases lining up with TRBD1. CDR1 SNHLY and CDR2 FYNNEI come from the germline V gene. The length of the CDR3 is 14 residues. With 6 bases clipped from V and 3 bases from J, the junction kept 5 bases outside the gene matches. The CDR3 here is CASRGTGVRYEQYF. The DNA of the CDR3 is TGTGCCAGCAGGGGGACAGGGGTGCGCTACGAGCAGTACTTC. Supplemented by reference TRBV2 and TRBJ2-7, the full variable domain reads EPEVTQTPSHQVTQMGQEVILRCVPISNHLYFYWYRQILGQKVEFLVSFYNNEISEKSEIFDDQFSVERPDGSNFTLKIRSTKLEDSAMYFCASRGTGVRYEQYFGPGTRLTVT.

This clone has just one count. The chain joins TRBV9 to TRBJ1-2; 7 nucleotides match TRBD1. Trimming removed 3 bases from V and 5 bases from J; junction bases left unmatched: 10. The germline CDR1 and CDR2 sequences are SGDLS and YYNGEE. The CDR3 spans 15 residues. The CDR3, as DNA: TGTGCCAGCAGCGGTTTCCGACAGGGCATTTATGGCTACACCTTC. Its translation: CASSGFRQGIYGYTF.

The chain joins TRBV7-9 to TRBJ1-2; D is unclear. Per the germline V gene, CDR1 is SEHNR and CDR2 is FQNEAQ (reference sequence). V was trimmed by 0 bases and J by 6 bases, leaving 11 bases between them. This CDR3 is 14 amino acids long. The CDR3 loop is CASSLAQLLDGYTF. In DNA form, the CDR3 reads TGTGCCAGCAGCTTAGCGCAACTCCTGGATGGCTACACCTTC. Full variable domain (remainder filled in from reference TRBV7-9 and TRBJ1-2): DTGVSQNPRHKITKRGQNVTFRCDPISEHNRLYWYRQTLGQGPEFLTYFQNEAQLEKSRLLSDRFSAERPKGSFSTLEIQRTEQGDSAMYLCASSLAQLLDGYTFGSGTRLTVV.

This clone was found once. This chain connects TRBV28 to TRBJ2-7; 8 positions match TRBD2. Germline CDR1 reads MDHEN; CDR2 reads SYDVKM. The J segment lost 4 bases and the V segment lost 7 bases, leaving 6 bases of the junction unmatched. This CDR3 comprises 13 residues. In nucleotides, the CDR3 is TGTGCCAGCACGACGGGAGGGCCGTACGAGCAGTACTTC. Translation: CASTTGGPYEQYF.

The chain employs TRBV9 and TRBJ1-5; TRBD1 matches at 8 bases. CDR3 length: 15 residues. V trimming: 3 bases; J trimming: 6 bases; junction bases outside the gene matches: 8. Germline V CDR1 and CDR2: SGDLS, YYNGEE. The CDR3 protein is CASSDGQGGVQPQHF. The CDR3 DNA follows: TGTGCCAGCAGCGACGGACAGGGAGGAGTTCAGCCCCAGCATTTT.

CDR3 loop: CASSLDRGPDTQYF. The CDR3 DNA is TGTGCCAGCAGCTTAGATCGTGGCCCAGATACGCAGTATTTT. The chain has TRBV11-2 and TRBJ2-3, with unresolved D. CDR3 length equals 14 residues. The V end was cut by 0 bases, the J end by 4 bases, with 8 bases between. Germline CDR1 SGHAT, CDR2 FQNNGV.

The V call is TRBV2, the J call TRBJ2-1; 8 bases line up with TRBD2. This CDR3 contains 16 residues. Germline V gene lookup returns CDR1 SNHLY and CDR2 FYNNEI. Unmatched junction bases numbered 4, after V lost 0 bases and J lost 3 bases. The CDR3 loop reads CASSEASGIYYNEQFF. The CDR3 DNA follows: TGTGCCAGCAGTGAAGCTAGCGGGATATACTACAATGAGCAGTTCTTC. The complete variable domain, with remaining parts taken from reference TRBV2 and TRBJ2-1, reads EPEVTQTPSHQVTQMGQEVILRCVPISNHLYFYWYRQILGQKVEFLVSFYNNEISEKSEIFDDQFSVERPDGSNFTLKIRSTKLEDSAMYFCASSEASGIYYNEQFFGPGTRLTVL.

In the case of this clone: A read error may explain this, as a much larger clone is one base away. The genes are TRBV7-8 and TRBJ2-7; 9 nucleotides line up with TRBD1. The CDR3 loop spans 14 amino acids. V shed 5 bases, J shed 2 bases, and the junction held 4 bases outside the gene matches. CDR1 is SGHVS and CDR2 is FQNEAQ in the germline V gene. For the CDR3, the DNA is TGTGCCAGCAGCGCCCGGACAGGGGCCTACGAGCAGTACTTC. Its translation: CASSARTGAYEQYF.